This is a list of T cell receptor beta chains from one sample in a study of Ad26.COV2.S vaccination and SARS-CoV-2 variants. Sequencing was performed with immunoSEQ multiplex PCR; in TCRdb, only in-frame clones are kept and a portion is missing. The sample includes some 350,000 clones, 80% to 90% of them seen just once. Sample: peripheral blood, taken in a trial of Ad26.COV2.S vaccine versus placebo. The source is a person between 18 and 59 years old who received the Ad26.COV2.S COVID-19 vaccine or a placebo. Each CDR3 is given with its conserved first and last residue. A D gene is named only where the DNA matches it firmly. The size entry is marked missing in some rows and otherwise reads once, few, many or a size class.

TRBV13	once	NA	TRBJ1-6	CASSTWTDSIVHF	TGTGCCAGCAGCACTTGGACAGATAGTATTGTCCACTTT
TRBV3-1/TRBV3-2	once	NA	TRBJ1-1	CASSYREGVGTEAFF	TGTGCCAGCAGCTACCGGGAAGGGGTGGGCACTGAAGCTTTCTTT
TRBV9	NA	NA	TRBJ1-1	CASSVQGNTEAFF	TGTGCCAGCAGCGTGCAGGGGAACACTGAAGCTTTCTTT
TRBV18	NA	NA	TRBJ2-3	CASTREMGTDTQYF	TGTGCCAGCACCAGGGAGATGGGCACAGATACGCAGTATTTT
TRBV15	NA	TRBD2	TRBJ2-1	CATSRDSRGDNEQFF	TGTGCCACCAGCAGAGATTCGCGGGGGGACAATGAGCAGTTCTTC
TRBV6-5	once	NA	TRBJ2-6	CASLLPGANVLTF	TGTGCCAGCCTCCTTCCTGGGGCCAACGTCCTGACTTTC
TRBV6-1	NA	NA	TRBJ1-5	CASSEAGQPQHF	TGTGCCAGCAGTGAAGCTGGGCAGCCCCAGCATTTT
TRBV6-7	NA	TRBD2	TRBJ2-5	CASPRRLAGGDTYRETQYF	TGTGCCAGCCCCCGGCGGCTAGCGGGGGGCGACACCTACCGAGAGACCCAGTACTTC
TRBV28	NA	NA	TRBJ2-1	CASRGGEQFF	TGTGCCAGCAGGGGGGGTGAGCAGTTCTTC
TRBV27	few	TRBD1	TRBJ2-3	CASSLYSPDRGLDTQYF	TGTGCCAGCAGTTTATATTCCCCTGACAGGGGGCTAGATACGCAGTATTTT
TRBV29-1	NA	NA	TRBJ1-1	CSHLSHTEAFF	TGCAGCCATCTCAGTCACACTGAAGCTTTCTTT
TRBV5-4	NA	NA	TRBJ2-7	CASSSGSSYEQYF	TGTGCCAGCAGCTCTGGCAGCTCCTACGAGCAGTACTTC
TRBV4-1	NA	NA	TRBJ2-3	CASSQERVSDYSDTQYF	TGCGCCAGCAGCCAAGAGCGGGTGTCGGACTACTCAGATACGCAGTATTTT
TRBV6-5	NA	NA	TRBJ1-1	CASGYTQAEAFF	TGTGCCAGCGGGTATACTCAGGCTGAAGCTTTCTTT
TRBV5-6	NA	TRBD1	TRBJ2-4	CASSTGTVAKNIQYF	TGTGCCAGCAGCACCGGGACAGTAGCCAAAAACATTCAGTACTTC
TRBV7-9	NA	NA	TRBJ1-5	CASSSPNGVRRNQPQHF	TGTGCCAGCAGCTCCCCGAATGGGGTGCGTCGCAATCAGCCCCAGCATTTT
TRBV6-5	once	NA	TRBJ2-7	CASSYSSGPQYF	TGTGCCAGCAGTTACTCGAGTGGACCGCAGTACTTC
TRBV7-9	NA	NA	TRBJ2-3	CASSPLGLVDTQYF	TGTGCCAGCAGCCCCCTAGGACTTGTTGATACGCAGTATTTT
TRBV3-1/TRBV3-2	NA	TRBD2	TRBJ2-3	CASSQASGESTDTQYF	TGTGCCAGCAGCCAAGCTAGCGGAGAAAGCACAGATACGCAGTATTTT
TRBV6-2/TRBV6-3	NA	TRBD1	TRBJ1-2	CASSYSEGQIYGYTF	TGTGCCAGCAGTTACTCGGAGGGACAGATCTATGGCTACACCTTC
TRBV2	NA	NA	TRBJ1-4	CASRIEKLFF	TGTGCCAGCAGGATAGAAAAACTGTTTTTT
TRBV7-9	NA	NA	TRBJ1-2	CASSLWGADYGYTF	TGTGCCAGCAGCCTTTGGGGAGCGGACTATGGCTACACCTTC
TRBV28	many	NA	TRBJ1-5	CASSLTGQGRPQHF	TGTGCCAGCAGTTTAACGGGACAAGGCAGGCCCCAGCATTTT
TRBV2	NA	NA	TRBJ2-1	CASNHHDGAPNEQFF	TGTGCCAGCAACCACCATGATGGGGCCCCAAATGAGCAGTTCTTC
TRBV18	NA	TRBD2	TRBJ2-5	CASSPRDGAGETQYF	TGTGCCAGCTCACCCAGGGACGGAGCGGGGGAGACCCAGTACTTC
TRBV7-2	once	TRBD2	TRBJ2-1	CASRRGGTPQNEQFF	TGTGCCAGCAGGCGGGGGGGGACCCCTCAAAATGAGCAGTTCTTC
TRBV19	NA	NA	TRBJ2-7	CASSPSEGATYEQYF	TGTGCCAGTAGCCCGTCGGAGGGCGCTACCTACGAGCAGTACTTC
TRBV27	NA	NA	TRBJ2-7	CASSLTGSLGMYEQYF	TGTGCCAGCAGTTTAACGGGGTCCCTTGGCATGTACGAGCAGTACTTC
TRBV7-2	NA	TRBD1	TRBJ1-5	CASSDIRDRGNQPQHF	TGTGCCAGCAGCGACATCCGGGACAGAGGCAATCAGCCCCAGCATTTT
TRBV30	NA	NA	TRBJ1-4	CAGSPAPNEKLFF	TGTGCCGGCAGTCCCGCGCCTAATGAAAAACTGTTTTTT
TRBV7-2	NA	NA	TRBJ2-2	CASSSSLTGELFF	TGTGCCAGCAGCTCTAGCCTCACCGGGGAGCTGTTTTTT
TRBV4-1	NA	NA	TRBJ1-6	CALHIRGDSPLHF	TGCGCCCTTCACATAAGGGGGGATTCACCCCTCCACTTT
TRBV28	NA	NA	TRBJ2-7	CASSFEAGMTYEQYF	TGTGCCAGCAGTTTTGAGGCAGGGATGACCTACGAGCAGTACTTC
TRBV20-1	few	NA	TRBJ1-4	CSASLPEEFGKLFF	TGCAGTGCTAGTTTGCCAGAAGAATTCGGAAAACTGTTTTTT
TRBV10-3	NA	TRBD2	TRBJ2-3	CAISDYGTSGTDTQYF	TGTGCCATCAGTGACTATGGGACTAGCGGAACAGATACGCAGTATTTT
TRBV27	NA	TRBD2	TRBJ2-7	CASRIGGSPYEQYF	TGTGCCAGCAGAATCGGGGGGTCTCCCTACGAGCAGTACTTC
TRBV28	NA	TRBD2	TRBJ2-3	CASSLSGRVSTDTQYF	TGTGCCAGCAGTTTAAGCGGGAGGGTTAGCACAGATACGCAGTATTTT
TRBV11-2	NA	TRBD2	TRBJ2-2	CASRRLAGTGELFF	TGTGCCAGCAGGCGCCTAGCGGGCACCGGGGAGCTGTTTTTT
TRBV14	once	NA	TRBJ2-3	CASSHTDTQYF	TGTGCCAGCAGCCACACAGATACGCAGTATTTT
TRBV28	NA	TRBD1	TRBJ1-2	CASSSTGVGYGYTF	TGTGCCAGCAGTTCGACAGGGGTGGGCTATGGCTACACCTTC